These T cell receptor beta chains were read from a single sample in a study of blood T cell repertoires in COVID-19. Assay: immunoSEQ multiplex PCR; the TCRdb copy retains only in-frame clones and omits some. The sample has 100,000 to 150,000 clones; approximately 84% are singletons. The source material was peripheral blood. Receptors were obtained from a woman older than 75 with acute or convalescent COVID-19. The CDR3 runs from the conserved cysteine through the conserved F or W. A D gene is named only where the DNA matches it firmly. Size tells how often a clone was seen (once, few, many) or the class of an expanded clone, and some rows leave it out.

CDR3 DNA,CDR3 protein,V gene,clone size,D gene,J gene
TGTGCCAGCAGCCCCCAGATTAGCGGCGGAGAGACCCAGTACTTC,CASSPQISGGETQYF,TRBV7-8,NA,NA,TRBJ2-5
TGTGCCAGCAGAAAGACAGGGGGTGATCACTATGGCTACACCTTC,CASRKTGGDHYGYTF,TRBV7-9,NA,TRBD1,TRBJ1-2
TGTGCCTGGAGCGAGAGGTGGGATGAAAAACTGTTTTTT,CAWSERWDEKLFF,TRBV30,NA,NA,TRBJ1-4
TGTGCCTGGAGTGTAGCTTTGGCGGGAGGGGGGAATGAGCAGTTCTTC,CAWSVALAGGGNEQFF,TRBV30,NA,TRBD2,TRBJ2-1
TGCGCCAGCACCAGGGACAGGGATCAGCCCCAGCATTTT,CASTRDRDQPQHF,TRBV10-2,NA,TRBD1,TRBJ1-5
TGCGCCAGCAGCCAAGAAAACAGGGCTAGTTCACCCCTCCACTTT,CASSQENRASSPLHF,TRBV4-3,few,NA,TRBJ1-6
TGTGCCAGCAGCTGGGGACAGGTAGTGGAAACCCAGTACTTC,CASSWGQVVETQYF,TRBV5-4,NA,TRBD1,TRBJ2-5
TGTGCCAGCAGCTCGACAGTAATGAACACTGAAGCTTTCTTT,CASSSTVMNTEAFF,TRBV7-9,NA,NA,TRBJ1-1
TGCAGTGCTACAGGGGGCTACGAGCAGTACTTC,CSATGGYEQYF,TRBV20-1,NA,TRBD1,TRBJ2-7
TGTGCCACCAGTGACACGGGACTAGCGGGAGACCCGAACACCGGGGAGCTGTTTTTT,CATSDTGLAGDPNTGELFF,TRBV24-1,NA,TRBD2,TRBJ2-2
TGTGCCAGCAGCTTAGGGTGGGGGACAAGCAATGAGCAGTTCTTC,CASSLGWGTSNEQFF,TRBV11-3,NA,NA,TRBJ2-1
TGTGCCAGCAGCTCTAGCTGGGGCACAGATACGCAGTATTTT,CASSSSWGTDTQYF,TRBV7-9,NA,NA,TRBJ2-3
TGTGCCAGCAGGCGGGATTCCGCCTCCTATGGCTACACCTTC,CASRRDSASYGYTF,TRBV2,NA,NA,TRBJ1-2
TGTGCCAGCAGCCCATCGAGGAGGTCTGGGGCCAACGTCCTGACTTTC,CASSPSRRSGANVLTF,TRBV7-2,NA,NA,TRBJ2-6
TGTGCCAGCAGCTTAGGGCCCAAAAACATTCAGTACTTC,CASSLGPKNIQYF,TRBV7-8,NA,NA,TRBJ2-4
TGTGCCAGCAGTACCTACAGGGGTTGGGAGACCCAGTACTTC,CASSTYRGWETQYF,TRBV6-5,NA,TRBD1,TRBJ2-5
TGCGCCAGCAGCCAAGATTGGCTAGCGGGAGACGACGAGCAGTACTTC,CASSQDWLAGDDEQYF,TRBV4-3,NA,TRBD2,TRBJ2-7
TGCGCCAGCAGCCAAGACCCGACAGGCATCTATGGCTACACCTTC,CASSQDPTGIYGYTF,TRBV4-1,NA,NA,TRBJ1-2
TGTGCCAGCATACAGGGGGAGGGCTACGAGCAGTACTTC,CASIQGEGYEQYF,TRBV2,NA,NA,TRBJ2-7
TGTGCCAGCAGCTTGACAGGGATTCAGCCCCAGCATTTT,CASSLTGIQPQHF,TRBV5-5,NA,NA,TRBJ1-5
TGTGCCACCAGCAGAGAAATCGTGGCTAGCGGGACGCCTGGGGAGCAGTTCTTC,CATSREIVASGTPGEQFF,TRBV15,NA,TRBD2,TRBJ2-1
TGTGCCAGTAGTTCAGAGAGGACGGACTCTAATGAAAAACTGTTTTTT,CASSSERTDSNEKLFF,TRBV19,NA,NA,TRBJ1-4
TGTGCCAGCAGCTTAGAAACTAGCGGGGGGCTCGAGCAGTACTTC,CASSLETSGGLEQYF,TRBV11-2,NA,TRBD2,TRBJ2-7
TGTGCCAGCAGCTGGGGGACAGGGGGCAAAGAAAAACTGTTTTTT,CASSWGTGGKEKLFF,TRBV5-4,NA,TRBD1,TRBJ1-4
TGTGCCAGCAGGACTAGCGGGGCCACAGATACGCAGTATTTT,CASRTSGATDTQYF,TRBV6-6,NA,TRBD2,TRBJ2-3
TGCGCCAGCAGCCAAGCCTCCTTTGGGACTACGAACACTGAAGCTTTCTTT,CASSQASFGTTNTEAFF,TRBV4-1,NA,NA,TRBJ1-1
TGTGCCAGCAGCCAAGATCGGACAGGGCGGCCCCAGCATTTT,CASSQDRTGRPQHF,TRBV3-1/TRBV3-2,NA,TRBD1,TRBJ1-5
TGTGCCAGCAATGCACAGGGGTACAATGAGCAGTTCTTC,CASNAQGYNEQFF,TRBV2,NA,TRBD1,TRBJ2-1
TGCGCCAGCAGCTTGGGCCTCAGGGGCGGTGGCGAAAAACTGTTTTTT,CASSLGLRGGGEKLFF,TRBV5-1,NA,NA,TRBJ1-4
TGTGCCAGCAGCCGAGGCTCTAACTCTGGAAACACCATATATTTT,CASSRGSNSGNTIYF,TRBV5-4,once,NA,TRBJ1-3
TGTGCCAGCACCGCCGGAGGGAAGTCCTACGAGCAGTACTTC,CASTAGGKSYEQYF,TRBV7-6,NA,NA,TRBJ2-7
TGTGCCAGCAGTCTGGGAGACAGGGGGACTTCACCCCTCCACTTT,CASSLGDRGTSPLHF,TRBV25-1,NA,TRBD1,TRBJ1-6